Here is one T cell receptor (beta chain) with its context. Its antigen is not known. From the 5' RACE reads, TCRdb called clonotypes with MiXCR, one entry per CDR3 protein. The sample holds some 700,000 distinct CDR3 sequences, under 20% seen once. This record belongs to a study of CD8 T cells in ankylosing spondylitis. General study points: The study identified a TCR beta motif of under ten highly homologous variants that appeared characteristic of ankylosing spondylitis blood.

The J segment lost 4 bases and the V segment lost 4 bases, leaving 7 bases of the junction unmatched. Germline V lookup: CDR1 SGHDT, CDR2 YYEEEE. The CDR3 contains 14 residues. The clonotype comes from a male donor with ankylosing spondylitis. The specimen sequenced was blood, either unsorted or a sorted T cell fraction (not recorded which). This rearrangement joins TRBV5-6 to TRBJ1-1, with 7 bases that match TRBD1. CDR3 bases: TGTGCCAGCAGCCAGACAGGGTGGGGCACTGAAGCTTTCTTT. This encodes CASSQTGWGTEAFF.